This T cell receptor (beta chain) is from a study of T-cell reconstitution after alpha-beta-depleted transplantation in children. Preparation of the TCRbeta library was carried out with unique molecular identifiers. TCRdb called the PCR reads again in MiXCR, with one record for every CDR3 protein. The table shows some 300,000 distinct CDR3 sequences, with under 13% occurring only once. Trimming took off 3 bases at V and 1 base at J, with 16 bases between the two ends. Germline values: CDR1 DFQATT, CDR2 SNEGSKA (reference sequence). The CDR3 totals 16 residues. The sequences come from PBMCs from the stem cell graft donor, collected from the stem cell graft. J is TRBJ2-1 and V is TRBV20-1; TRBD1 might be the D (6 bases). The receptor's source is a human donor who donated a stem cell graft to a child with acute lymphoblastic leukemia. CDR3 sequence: CSASPPGASSYNEQFF. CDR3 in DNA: TGCAGTGCTAGCCCTCCAGGGGCCAGTTCCTACAATGAGCAGTTCTTC.